This TCR beta chain was found in a study of blood T cell repertoires in COVID-19. Study information: Acute-phase and convalescent COVID-19 samples originated in the United States, Italy and Spain. Sources were T cells, B-cell-depleted T cells, or PBMCs; the material itself was cDNA or gDNA.

As handled by the study authors: Amplification with reference gene primers provided the estimates of nucleated cell counts. TCRdb keeps only in-frame clones here, not all; method: immunoSEQ multiplex PCR. That table furnishes V, J and clone size, whereas the DNA furnished D and trimming. The sample has about 160,000 clones, around 75% seen once. The length of the CDR3 is 13 residues. J was trimmed by 11 bases and V by 6 bases; bases with no gene match: 7. Germline values: CDR1 SGHTA, CDR2 FQGNSA. The V gene is TRBV7-2, the J gene TRBJ1-6; 7 positions agree with TRBD1. This TCR derives from a woman over 75 with acute or convalescent COVID-19. The sample taken for sequencing was peripheral blood. The CDR3 reads CASSRTGFTPLHF. The CDR3 DNA reads as TGTGCCAGCAGTCGGACAGGTTTTACACCCCTCCACTTT.